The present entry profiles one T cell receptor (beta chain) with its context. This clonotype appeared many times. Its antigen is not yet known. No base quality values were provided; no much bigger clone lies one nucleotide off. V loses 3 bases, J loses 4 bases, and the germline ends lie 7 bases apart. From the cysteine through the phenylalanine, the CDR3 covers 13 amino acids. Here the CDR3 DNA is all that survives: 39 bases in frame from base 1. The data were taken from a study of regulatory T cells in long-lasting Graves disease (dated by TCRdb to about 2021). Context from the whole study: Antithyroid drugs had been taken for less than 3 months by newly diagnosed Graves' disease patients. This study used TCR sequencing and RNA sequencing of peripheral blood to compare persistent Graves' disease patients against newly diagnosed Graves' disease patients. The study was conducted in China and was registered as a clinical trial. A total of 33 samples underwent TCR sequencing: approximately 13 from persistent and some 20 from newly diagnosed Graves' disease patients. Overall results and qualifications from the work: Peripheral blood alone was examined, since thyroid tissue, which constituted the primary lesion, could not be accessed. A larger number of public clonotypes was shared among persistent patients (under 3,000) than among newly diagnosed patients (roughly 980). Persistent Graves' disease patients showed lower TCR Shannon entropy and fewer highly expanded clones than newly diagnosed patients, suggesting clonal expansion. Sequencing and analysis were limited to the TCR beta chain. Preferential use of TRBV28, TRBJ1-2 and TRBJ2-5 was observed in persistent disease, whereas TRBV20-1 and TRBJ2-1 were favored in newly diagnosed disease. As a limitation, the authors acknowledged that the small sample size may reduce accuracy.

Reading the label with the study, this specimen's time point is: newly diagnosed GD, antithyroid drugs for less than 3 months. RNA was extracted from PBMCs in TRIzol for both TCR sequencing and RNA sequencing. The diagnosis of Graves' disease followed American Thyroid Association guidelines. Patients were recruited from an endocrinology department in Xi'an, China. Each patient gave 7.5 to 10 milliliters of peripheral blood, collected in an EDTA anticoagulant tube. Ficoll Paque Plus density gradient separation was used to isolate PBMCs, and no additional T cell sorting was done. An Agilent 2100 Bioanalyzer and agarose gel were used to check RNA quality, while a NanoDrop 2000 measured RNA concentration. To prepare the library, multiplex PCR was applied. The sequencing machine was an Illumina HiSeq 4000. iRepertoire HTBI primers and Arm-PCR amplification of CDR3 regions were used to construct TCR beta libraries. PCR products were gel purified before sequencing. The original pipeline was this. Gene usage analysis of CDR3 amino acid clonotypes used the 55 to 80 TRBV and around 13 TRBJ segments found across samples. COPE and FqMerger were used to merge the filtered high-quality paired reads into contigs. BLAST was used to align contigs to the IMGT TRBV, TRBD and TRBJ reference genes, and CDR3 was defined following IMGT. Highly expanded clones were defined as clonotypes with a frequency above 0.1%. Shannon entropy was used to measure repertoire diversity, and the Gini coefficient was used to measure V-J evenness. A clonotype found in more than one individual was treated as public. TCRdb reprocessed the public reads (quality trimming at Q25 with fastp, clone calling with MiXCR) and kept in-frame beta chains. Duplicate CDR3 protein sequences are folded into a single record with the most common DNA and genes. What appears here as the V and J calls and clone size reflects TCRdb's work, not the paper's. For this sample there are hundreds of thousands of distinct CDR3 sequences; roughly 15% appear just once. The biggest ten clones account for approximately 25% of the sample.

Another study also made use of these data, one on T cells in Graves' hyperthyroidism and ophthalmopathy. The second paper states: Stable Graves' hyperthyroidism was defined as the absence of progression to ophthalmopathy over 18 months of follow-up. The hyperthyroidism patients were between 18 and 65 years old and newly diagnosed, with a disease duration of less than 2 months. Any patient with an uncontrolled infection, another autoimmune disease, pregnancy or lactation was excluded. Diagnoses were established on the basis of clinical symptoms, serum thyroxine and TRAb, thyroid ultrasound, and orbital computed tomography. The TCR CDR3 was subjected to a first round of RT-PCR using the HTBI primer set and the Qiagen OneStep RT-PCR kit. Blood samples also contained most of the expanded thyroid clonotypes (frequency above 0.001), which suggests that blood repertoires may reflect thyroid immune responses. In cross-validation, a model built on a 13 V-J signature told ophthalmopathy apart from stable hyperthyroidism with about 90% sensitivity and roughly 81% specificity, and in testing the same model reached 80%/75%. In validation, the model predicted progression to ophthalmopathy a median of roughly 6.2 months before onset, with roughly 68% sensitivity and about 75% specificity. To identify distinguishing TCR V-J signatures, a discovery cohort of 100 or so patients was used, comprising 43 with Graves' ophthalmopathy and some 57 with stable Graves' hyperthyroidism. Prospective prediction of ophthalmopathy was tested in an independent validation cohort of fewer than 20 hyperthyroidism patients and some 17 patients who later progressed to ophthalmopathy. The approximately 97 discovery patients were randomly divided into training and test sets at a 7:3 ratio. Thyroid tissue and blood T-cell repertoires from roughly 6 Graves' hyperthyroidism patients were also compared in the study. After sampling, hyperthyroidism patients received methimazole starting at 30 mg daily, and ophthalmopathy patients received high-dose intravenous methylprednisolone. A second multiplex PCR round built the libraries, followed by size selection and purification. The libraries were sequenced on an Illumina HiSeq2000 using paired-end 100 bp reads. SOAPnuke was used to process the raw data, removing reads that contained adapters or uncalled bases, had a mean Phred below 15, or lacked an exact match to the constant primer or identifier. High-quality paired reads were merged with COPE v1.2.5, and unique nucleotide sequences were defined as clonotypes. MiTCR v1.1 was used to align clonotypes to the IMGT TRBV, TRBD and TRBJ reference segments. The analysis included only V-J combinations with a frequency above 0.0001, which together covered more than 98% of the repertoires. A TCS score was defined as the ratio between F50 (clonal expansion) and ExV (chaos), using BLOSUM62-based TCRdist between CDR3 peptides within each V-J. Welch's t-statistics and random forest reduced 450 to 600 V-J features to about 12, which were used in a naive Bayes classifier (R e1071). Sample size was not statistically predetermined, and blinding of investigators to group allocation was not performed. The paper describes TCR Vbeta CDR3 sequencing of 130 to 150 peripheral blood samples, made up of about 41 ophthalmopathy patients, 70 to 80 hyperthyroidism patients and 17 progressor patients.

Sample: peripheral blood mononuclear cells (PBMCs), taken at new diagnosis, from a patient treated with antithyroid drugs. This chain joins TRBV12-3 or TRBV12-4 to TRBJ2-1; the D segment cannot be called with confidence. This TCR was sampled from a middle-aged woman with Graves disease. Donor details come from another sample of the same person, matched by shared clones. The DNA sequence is TGTGCCAGCAGTTTCGGCCAGTACAATGAGCAGTTCTTC. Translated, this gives CASSFGQYNEQFF.